The rows below give T cell receptor beta chains drawn from one sample of a study of spatial heterogeneity in lung cancer. TCRdb used MiXCR to reprocess the 5' RACE reads, holding one entry per CDR3 protein. The sample carries about 38,000 distinct CDR3 sequences, about 7.9% recorded once. Here the sequenced sample was PBMCs, taken at follow-up. These receptors originate from a male donor with early-stage non-small cell lung cancer. Each CDR3 is given with its conserved first and last residue. The D gene is left open where the match is weak. The size of a clone is reported for some rows only, either as once, few or many, or as a class for expanded clones.

v_gene	j_gene	abundance	d_gene	CDR3nt	CDR3aa
TRBV18	TRBJ1-2	many	TRBD1	TGTGCCAGCTCACTTTCGAGGCCGGGACAGGGATCATTTGGGGGCTACACCTTC	CASSLSRPGQGSFGGYTF
TRBV7-2	TRBJ2-2	few	.	TGTGCCAGCAGCAGGGCCGGGAACACCGGGGAGCTGTTTTTT	CASSRAGNTGELFF
TRBV5-1	TRBJ2-5	many	.	TGCGCCAGCAGCTTGGATCAGGGCCCCAGGTACTTC	CASSLDQGPRYF
TRBV5-1	TRBJ2-7	many	.	TGCGCCAGCAGCTTGCCTGAGGACGAGCAGTACTTC	CASSLPEDEQYF
TRBV7-2	TRBJ2-1	many	.	TGTGCCTTGGAGGGGGGCTACAATGAGCAGTTCTTC	CALEGGYNEQFF
TRBV29-1	TRBJ2-1	many	.	TGCAGCGTGGGGGACGGACCCTACAATGAGCAGTTCTTC	CSVGDGPYNEQFF
TRBV6-2/TRBV6-3	TRBJ1-5	few	.	TGTGCCAGCAGTCTGGCCCTAAATAGCAATCAGCCCCAGCATTTT	CASSLALNSNQPQHF
TRBV10-3	TRBJ1-2	many	.	TGTGCCATCAGTGAGTCGACAGGACCGATCTATGGCTACACCTTC	CAISESTGPIYGYTF
TRBV5-4	TRBJ2-7	many	.	TGTGCCAGCAGCGTAGGCGACGAGCAGTACTTC	CASSVGDEQYF
TRBV18	TRBJ2-5	few	.	TGTGCCGGCTCACCAGGGCCCGAGGCAGGGGAAGAGACCCAGTACTTC	CAGSPGPEAGEETQYF
TRBV7-9	TRBJ2-7	many	TRBD1	TGTGCCAGCAGCTTAGGGGCGGACAGGGGTGGACACGAGCAGTACTTC	CASSLGADRGGHEQYF
TRBV5-8	TRBJ1-6	many	.	TGTGCCAGCAGCTTTTCCGGGGAATTGGGCCTTGCCCTCCACTTT	CASSFSGELGLALHF
TRBV13	TRBJ2-7	.	TRBD2	TGTGCCAGCAGGGTGACTAGCGGGAGCTCCTACGAGCAGTACTTC	CASRVTSGSSYEQYF
TRBV4-2	TRBJ2-7	.	.	TGTGCCAGCAGCCCCCCGGACAGCACCTCCTACGAGCAGTACTTC	CASSPPDSTSYEQYF
TRBV19	TRBJ2-7	many	.	TGTGCCAGTCCCCCGGGCCGGGGACCTTACGAGCAGTACTTC	CASPPGRGPYEQYF
TRBV5-1	TRBJ2-3	once	.	TGCGCCAGCAGCTTGGCGGGCACAGATACGCAGTATTTT	CASSLAGTDTQYF
TRBV12-3/TRBV12-4	TRBJ1-5	many	.	TGTGCCAGCAGTTTGGCGGGGGGGTTGAGGAATCAGCCCCAGCATTTT	CASSLAGGLRNQPQHF
TRBV2	TRBJ2-6	medium-sized	.	TGTGCCAGCAGTGAGGGGGTCGGGGCCAACGTCCTGACTTTC	CASSEGVGANVLTF
TRBV24-1	TRBJ2-3	many	TRBD2	TGTGCCACCAGTGCCGGGGGGGACTACACAGATACGCAGTATTTT	CATSAGGDYTDTQYF
TRBV5-6	TRBJ2-1	few	.	TGTGCCAGCAGCCCATTGACAGATGACAATGAGCAGTTCTTC	CASSPLTDDNEQFF
TRBV12-3/TRBV12-4	TRBJ2-5	many	.	TGTGCCAGCAGTCCCCAGGGGAACCAAGAGACCCAGTACTTC	CASSPQGNQETQYF
TRBV30	TRBJ1-3	many	.	TGTGCCTGGAGCAGCGGCTCTGGAAACACCATATATTTT	CAWSSGSGNTIYF
TRBV29-1	TRBJ1-1	many	TRBD1	TGCAGCGTTGAGGGACAGCAGAACACTGAAGCTTTCTTT	CSVEGQQNTEAFF
TRBV23-1	TRBJ2-3	many	.	TGCGCCAGCAGGCCCCCGGAGGTGGGCGTCCCTAATGCGCAGTATTTT	CASRPPEVGVPNAQYF
TRBV12-3/TRBV12-4	TRBJ1-2	many	.	TGTGCCAGCAGTTTAAGAGGGTACGGCTACACCTTC	CASSLRGYGYTF
TRBV3-1	TRBJ2-1	few	.	TGTGCCAGCAGCGACAGTTTTGGCTACAATGAGCAGTTCTTC	CASSDSFGYNEQFF
TRBV20-1	TRBJ2-1	many	TRBD2	TGCAGTGCTAGATCGGGAGCGGGGGCGAATGAGCAGTTCTTC	CSARSGAGANEQFF
TRBV7-2	TRBJ1-2	many	TRBD1	TGTGCCAGCAGCCGCCTCCGGGACAGCTATGGCTACACCTTC	CASSRLRDSYGYTF
TRBV29-1	TRBJ2-1	many	TRBD1	TGCAGCGTTGGAGCGGGACAGGGAATCATCGATGAGCAGTTCTTC	CSVGAGQGIIDEQFF
TRBV20-1	TRBJ1-3	few	.	TGCAGTGCTGGAACAGGGTTCGGAAACACCATATATTTT	CSAGTGFGNTIYF
TRBV7-9	TRBJ2-1	many	.	TGTGCCAGCAGCCCACAGGCCGGGCGCTCCTACAATGAGCAGTTCTTC	CASSPQAGRSYNEQFF
TRBV29-1	TRBJ2-7	many	TRBD1	TGCAGCGTTGAATGGGACAGTACCTACGAGCAGTACTTC	CSVEWDSTYEQYF
TRBV4-2	TRBJ1-4	few	TRBD1	TGTGCCAGCAGCCAAGGGACAGGGGGCCCCGAAAAACTGTTTTTT	CASSQGTGGPEKLFF
TRBV6-1	TRBJ1-5	many	.	TGTGCCAGCAAAGAACCAGGCGCTCCTTCGAATCAGCCCCAGCATTTT	CASKEPGAPSNQPQHF
TRBV19	TRBJ2-1	many	TRBD2	TGTGCCAGTAGTATAGGGTGGGGCGGGGGGCCGCACCCCTCCTACAATGAGCAGTTCTTC	CASSIGWGGGPHPSYNEQFF
TRBV2	TRBJ2-1	many	.	TGTGCCAGCAGCGCCTTGGGCGGGGATGAGCAGTTCTTC	CASSALGGDEQFF
TRBV6-2/TRBV6-3	TRBJ2-1	many	.	TGTGCCAGCAGTTACTCAAGAGGTGGGAAGCCTGAGCAGTTCTTC	CASSYSRGGKPEQFF
TRBV29-1	TRBJ2-7	many	.	TGCAGCGTTGGGACAGACTACGAGCAGTACTTC	CSVGTDYEQYF
TRBV6-2/TRBV6-3	TRBJ1-5	.	.	TGTGCCAGCAGTTTCGTTGGGCAGCCCCAGCATTTT	CASSFVGQPQHF
TRBV2	TRBJ1-5	many	.	TGTGCCAGCAGTGAAGCTTGGAATCAGCCCCAGCATTTT	CASSEAWNQPQHF
TRBV20-1	TRBJ1-6	many	TRBD1	TGCAGTGCTAGAGATATGGGACAGCCTGCAAGCTCCTATAATTCACCCCTCCACTTT	CSARDMGQPASSYNSPLHF
TRBV5-1	TRBJ2-5	many	TRBD1	TGCGCCAGCAGCTTGTTGCCGGGACAGAAAGAGACCCAGTACTTC	CASSLLPGQKETQYF
TRBV7-2	TRBJ2-5	many	.	TGTGCCAGCAGCTTAGGACTAGTTTGGGAGACCCAGTACTTC	CASSLGLVWETQYF
TRBV11-2	TRBJ2-7	many	.	TGTGCCAGCAGCTTAGAACCCCAGAACGAGCAGTACTTC	CASSLEPQNEQYF
TRBV12-3/TRBV12-4	TRBJ2-2	few	.	TGTGCCAGCAGTTTTTCGGCAGCGAACACCGGGGAGCTGTTTTTT	CASSFSAANTGELFF
TRBV2	TRBJ2-1	many	.	TGTGCCAGCAGTACGAGCTCCTACAATGAGCAGTTCTTC	CASSTSSYNEQFF
TRBV11-2	TRBJ2-5	many	.	TGTGCCAGCAGCTTATACCAGACCCAGTACTTC	CASSLYQTQYF